Sequencing of this T cell receptor beta chain was carried out in a study of beta chain features in type 1 diabetes. Investigators reverse transcribed all isolated RNA, so they sequenced expressed TCRB transcripts. Method: immunoSEQ multiplex PCR; TCRdb's copy keeps in-frame clones and lacks some. In the table there are hundreds of thousands of clones, approximately 14% of which are singletons. This clone was counted a few times. The germline gives CDR1 MDHEN, CDR2 SYDVKM. The junction had 12 bases not matched to a gene; V was cut back by 7 bases and J by 6 bases. The CDR3 extends over 14 amino acids. The sequencing input was central memory CD4+ T cells from blood. The chain recombines TRBV28 with TRBJ2-7, with 7 positions matching TRBD2. This receptor was identified in a man aged 25-45 years in good health. Here the CDR3 DNA reads TGTGCCAGCATGGGGCGGCAACTAGCGTCCGAGCAGTACGTC. This encodes CASMGRQLASEQYV.